This T cell receptor (beta chain) was obtained from a study of chemoradiotherapy in HPV16-positive cancers. Study details: Functional T-cell assays on a couple of HPV16-positive patients' cells defined candidate HPV-specific clones and common TCR motifs.

Sequencing was performed with immunoSEQ multiplex PCR; in TCRdb, only in-frame clones are kept and a portion is missing. The sample carries 25,000 to 40,000 clones, around 88% recorded once. Study outcomes and limitations: Functional assays defining HPV-specific T cells used only a couple of HPV16-positive patients.

Germline V gene lookup returns CDR1 SGHNT and CDR2 YYREEE (reference sequence). V lost 2 bases and J lost 8, with 11 bases in between. This CDR3 spans 14 amino acids. This clone was observed a single time. Its specificity is not known. V usage is TRBV5-4 and J usage is TRBJ1-6; D perhaps matches TRBD1 (6 bases). Sample: blood, taken from a patient who underwent chemoradiotherapy. The TCR was taken from a human donor with HPV-associated anogenital cancer. The CDR3 sequence is CASSFDKGDSPLHF. CDR3 nucleotides: TGTGCCAGCAGCTTCGACAAGGGGGATTCACCCCTCCACTTT.